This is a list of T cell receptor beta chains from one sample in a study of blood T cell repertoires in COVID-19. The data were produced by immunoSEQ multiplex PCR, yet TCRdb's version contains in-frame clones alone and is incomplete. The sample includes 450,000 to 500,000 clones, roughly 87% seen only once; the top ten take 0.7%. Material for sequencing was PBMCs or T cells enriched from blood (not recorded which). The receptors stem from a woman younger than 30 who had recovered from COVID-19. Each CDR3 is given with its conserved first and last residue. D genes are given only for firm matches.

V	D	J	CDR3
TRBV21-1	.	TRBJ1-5	CASSNPTPGDQPQHF
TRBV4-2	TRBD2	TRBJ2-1	CASSGVSSGGANEQFF
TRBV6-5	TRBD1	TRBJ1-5	CASNVPGTGGQPQHF
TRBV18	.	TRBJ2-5	CASSPVQGQETQYF
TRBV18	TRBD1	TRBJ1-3	CASSPRGREGNTIYF
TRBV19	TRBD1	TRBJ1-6	CASSATGLSSYNSPLHF
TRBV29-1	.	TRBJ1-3	CSVEESVVYNTIYF
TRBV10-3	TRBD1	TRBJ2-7	CAISGGQGTNYEQYF
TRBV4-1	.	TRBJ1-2	CASSPLPPLYGYTF
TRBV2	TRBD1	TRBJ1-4	CASIETGTGNEKLFF
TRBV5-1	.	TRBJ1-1	CASSLPPSTGQSAAFF
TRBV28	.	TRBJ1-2	CASSVRGDYGYTF
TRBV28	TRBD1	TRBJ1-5	CASSLATPGTGGIHSNQPQHF
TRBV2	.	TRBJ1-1	CATPGTEAFF
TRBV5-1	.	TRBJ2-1	CASSSPGSYNEQFF
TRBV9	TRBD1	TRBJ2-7	CASSLGQGGPYEQYF
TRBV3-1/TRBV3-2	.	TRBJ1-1	CASRIQEDTEAFF
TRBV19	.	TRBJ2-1	CASSHQGDYEQFF
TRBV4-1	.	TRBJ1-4	CASSPLLMEKLFF
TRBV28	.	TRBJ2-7	CASSSGYEQYF
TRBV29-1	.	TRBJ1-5	CSVGGGKGQPQHF
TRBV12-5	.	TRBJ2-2	CATRTETGELFF
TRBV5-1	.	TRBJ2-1	CASRAVRNEQFF
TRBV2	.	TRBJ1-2	CASSGGYGYTF
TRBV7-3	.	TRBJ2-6	CASSRQAGANVLTF